Below are 31 T cell receptor beta chains sequenced from a single sample in a study of blood T cells in healthy people across ages. Primed by a sample-barcoded 5' primer and a J-beta primer mix, a second PCR proceeded for roughly 7 to 12 cycles. TCRdb redid the calling of the 5' RACE reads with MiXCR, one entry per CDR3 protein. Found here are about 1.8 million distinct CDR3 sequences, 49% of them singletons; the top ten hold 2% to 2.5%. The sample was blood. These receptors came from a woman between 40 and 55 years old in good health.

This clonotype came up a few times. The chain combines TRBV6-5 with TRBJ1-2; the match to TRBD1 covers 7 bases. Unmatched junction bases numbered 11, after V lost 7 bases and J lost 3 bases. The CDR3 runs 15 residues. Germline V lookup: CDR1 MNHEY, CDR2 SVGAGI. The CDR3 sequence: CASKGVEGADYGYTF. The CDR3 DNA follows: TGTGCCAGCAAGGGTGTGGAGGGGGCTGACTATGGCTACACCTTC.

The chain is built from TRBV20-1 and TRBJ2-5; TRBD2 aligns across 10 bases. Germline V gene sequence: CDR1 DFQATT, CDR2 SNEGSKA (reference sequence). The CDR3 contains 15 residues. Trimming at V came to 6 bases and at J to 2 bases, leaving 9 bases not matched to a gene. The CDR3 spells CSARDLAGAQETQYF. Here the CDR3 DNA reads TGCAGTGCCAGGGACCTAGCGGGGGCTCAAGAGACCCAGTACTTC.

This chain joins TRBV4-2 and TRBJ2-1; the D is unclear. This CDR3 is 15 amino acids long. Between the trimmed V and J ends, which lost 4 bases and 7 bases, there was a span of 17 bases. The germline gives CDR1 LGHNA, CDR2 YNFKEQ. The CDR3 sequence: CASSRYKGRKNEQFF. In nucleotides, the CDR3 is TGTGCCAGCAGCCGCTACAAGGGTAGGAAAAATGAGCAGTTCTTC.

The rearrangement uses TRBV6-2 or TRBV6-3 and TRBJ2-7; 9 bases align to TRBD1. V gave up 4 bases and J gave up 4 bases; unmatched junction bases: 11. CDR1 is MNHEY, CDR2 SVGEGT, per germline. The CDR3 contains 16 residues. In DNA, the CDR3 is TGTGCCAGCAGTTTAGCCCCTGGACAGGGGAGGTACGAGCAGTACTTC. The encoded protein is CASSLAPGQGRYEQYF.

This clonotype has only a few counts. This rearrangement joins TRBV7-2 to TRBJ2-1; D ambiguous. The germline V and J ends were trimmed by 1 base and 8 bases, with 9 bases remaining between them. The germline gives CDR1 SGHTA, CDR2 FQGNSA. The CDR3 loop spans 13 amino acids. CDR3 sequence (DNA): TGTGCCAGCAGCTTAGGGCGTTCGTATGAGCAGTTCTTC. This gives the protein CASSLGRSYEQFF.

As regards this clonotype: A clone one base away is much larger, so this may be a read error. The chain employs TRBV7-2 and TRBJ2-1; D possibly corresponds to TRBD2 (5 bases). This CDR3 has 15 amino acids. The V end was cut by 4 bases, the J end by 13 bases, with 23 bases between. Germline V gene sequence: CDR1 SGHTA, CDR2 FQGNSA. The CDR3 protein is CASSSGELYQETQFF. In nucleotides, the CDR3 is TGTGCCAGCAGCTCCGGGGAATTGTACCAAGAGACCCAGTTCTTC.

This chain uses TRBV19 with TRBJ2-3; 8 bases fit TRBD2. Germline trimming cut 3 bases from V and 6 bases from J; bases unmatched to any gene: 11. This CDR3 spans 16 amino acids. CDR1 is LNHDA and CDR2 is SQIVND in the germline V gene (reference sequence). The CDR3 DNA sequence: TGTGCCAGTAGTATTGGGAGGACTAGCCCCCGCGATACGCAGTATTTT. Protein sequence: CASSIGRTSPRDTQYF.

This clonotype occurred a few times. The gene calls are TRBV7-2 and TRBJ2-1, with 7 bases that match TRBD1. Germline loops: CDR1 SGHTA, CDR2 FQGNSA. V lost 5 bases to trimming and J lost 1 base; unmatched junction nucleotides: 8. The length of the CDR3 is 16 residues. CDR3 nucleotide sequence: TGTGCCAGCAGCAACAGACAGGGTGGGTCCTACAATGAGCAGTTCTTC. This translates into CASSNRQGGSYNEQFF.

The V and J genes are TRBV5-1 and TRBJ1-4; 7 nucleotides align to TRBD1. The ends lost 4 bases at V and 6 bases at J; junction bases unmatched: 9. Germline CDR1 SGHRS, CDR2 YFSETQ. The CDR3 runs 15 residues. The DNA for the CDR3 is TGCGCCAGCAGCCAACGGACAGGACAGTATGAAAAACTGTTTTTT. This sequence encodes CASSQRTGQYEKLFF. The full variable domain, with the rest looked up from reference TRBV5-1 and TRBJ1-4, is KAGVTQTPRYLIKTRGQQVTLSCSPISGHRSVSWYQQTPGQGLQFLFEYFSETQRNKGNFPGRFSGRQFSNSRSEMNVSTLELGDSALYLCASSQRTGQYEKLFFGSGTQLSVL.

This clonotype was recorded a few times. The gene calls are TRBV25-1 and TRBJ2-5, with 8 positions matching TRBD1. CDR3 length: 15 amino acids. CDR1 and CDR2 (germline): MGHDK, SYGVNS. V lost 3 bases, J lost 4 bases, and 7 bases stayed unmatched. The CDR3 nucleotides are TGTGCCAGCAGTGACCAAGGGGACAGGTCAGAGACCCAGTACTTC. The encoded protein is CASSDQGDRSETQYF.

The chain links TRBV20-1 to TRBJ2-7; 7 nucleotides match TRBD1. With V trimmed by 2 bases and J by 6 bases, 10 bases remained unmatched. This CDR3 has 14 residues. Germline V gives CDR1 DFQATT, CDR2 SNEGSKA (reference sequence). The chain's CDR3 is CSARLPDRQLEQYF. DNA for the CDR3: TGCAGTGCTAGATTACCGGACAGGCAACTCGAGCAGTACTTC.

The chain joins TRBV6-2 or TRBV6-3 to TRBJ2-7; 8 bases map to TRBD1. TRBJ2-5 explains the end of the DNA better; the J call may be wrong. The CDR3 runs 13 residues. Germline V gene sequence: CDR1 MNHEY, CDR2 SVGEGT. The CDR3 spells CAGTDDRGGTQYF. CDR3 bases: TGTGCCGGCACCGACGACAGGGGCGGGACCCAGTACTTC.

This clonotype showed up just once. V usage is TRBV27 and J usage is TRBJ2-1, with 8 positions matching TRBD2. V trimming: 4 bases; J trimming: 11 bases; junction bases outside the gene matches: 10. This CDR3 contains 14 residues. Looked up from germline, CDR1 is MNHEY and CDR2 is SMNVEV (reference sequence). The CDR3 here is CASSYSGGPNKQFF. The CDR3 DNA reads as TGTGCCAGCAGTTATTCGGGGGGGCCGAATAAGCAGTTCTTC.

The chain is built from TRBV13 and TRBJ2-6, with unresolved D. This CDR3 spans 14 amino acids. The germline V gene encodes CDR1 PRHDT and CDR2 FYEKMQ (reference sequence). V lost 7 bases and J lost 0, with 7 bases in between. The DNA for the CDR3 is TGTGCCAGCATCCCCATCTCTGGGGCCAACGTCCTGACTTTC. Amino acid sequence: CASIPISGANVLTF.

The chain combines TRBV4-3 with TRBJ2-5; 7 nucleotides line up with TRBD1. V lost 0 bases to trimming and J lost 4 bases; unmatched junction nucleotides: 5. Germline CDR1 is LGHNA and CDR2 is YSLEER. CDR3 length: 15 residues. The CDR3 bases are TGCGCCAGCAGCCAAGAGACAGGGTGGGGAGAGACCCAGTACTTC. Amino acids: CASSQETGWGETQYF.

The chain carries TRBV5-1 and TRBJ2-3; the match to TRBD2 covers 13 bases. This CDR3 has 16 amino acids. V lost 4 bases to trimming and J lost 4 bases; unmatched junction nucleotides: 6. CDR1 is SGHRS, CDR2 YFSETQ, per germline. The CDR3 DNA reads as TGCGCCAGCAGCCTGACTAGCGGGGGGCCATCAGATACGCAGTATTTT. Its translation: CASSLTSGGPSDTQYF.

The chain employs TRBV3-1 and TRBJ2-7, with a possible D match to TRBD1 (6 bases). The germline V and J ends were trimmed by 4 bases and 3 bases, with 16 bases remaining between them. The germline gives CDR1 LGHDT, CDR2 YNNKEL (reference sequence). This CDR3 has 15 amino acids. CDR3 sequence reads: CASSLTWTADYEQYF. The CDR3 coding sequence is TGTGCCAGCAGCCTAACATGGACAGCAGACTACGAGCAGTACTTC.

The chain couples TRBV7-2 to TRBJ1-2; D is unresolved. This CDR3 is built from 12 residues. The V end was cut by 3 bases, the J end by 7 bases, with 9 bases between. Per the germline V gene, CDR1 is SGHTA and CDR2 is FQGNSA. The CDR3 here is CASSFGETGYTF. As DNA, the CDR3 is TGTGCCAGCAGCTTCGGGGAAACTGGCTACACCTTC.

The CDR3 DNA reads TGTGCCAGCAGCCTACAAGGGACAGGGGTTTACAATGAGCAGTTCTTC. Protein: CASSLQGTGVYNEQFF. This chain links TRBV7-2 with TRBJ2-1; 10 bases align to TRBD1. The germline gives CDR1 SGHTA, CDR2 FQGNSA. The CDR3 totals 16 residues. Trimming cost V 5 bases and J 4 bases; bases outside gene matches: 8.

This clonotype was detected only a few times. The chain combines TRBV6-5 with TRBJ2-5; the D call may be TRBD1 or TRBD2 (5 bases each). The V gene's germline CDR1 is MNHEY and CDR2 SVGAGI. V lost 5 bases to trimming and J lost 6 bases, with 13 bases between them. CDR3 size: 13 residues. The CDR3 sequence: CASSLTPGQTQYF. CDR3 coding DNA: TGTGCCAGCAGTCTCACCCCGGGGCAGACCCAGTACTTC.

The chain uses TRBV7-2 and TRBJ2-3, with 8 nucleotides matching TRBD1. CDR3 size: 18 residues. The J segment lost 3 bases and the V segment lost 6 bases, leaving 17 bases of the junction unmatched. Germline V CDR1 and CDR2: SGHTA, FQGNSA. The chain's CDR3 is CASRGGTGLILGTDTQYF. CDR3 DNA: TGTGCCAGCAGGGGTGGGACAGGTTTGATTTTGGGGACAGATACGCAGTATTTT.

CDR3 in DNA: TGCGCCAGCAGCTTGGGGTCCAGGAACACCGGGGAGCTGTTTTTT. Translated: CASSLGSRNTGELFF. The chain combines TRBV5-1 with TRBJ2-2, with D unclear. V lost 0 bases, J lost 1 base, and 7 bases lay in between. CDR3 length equals 15 residues. Germline V gene lookup returns CDR1 SGHRS and CDR2 YFSETQ.

The chain combines TRBV7-2 with TRBJ2-5, with 7 bases that match TRBD1. The DNA end is a closer match to TRBJ2-7, so the J assignment may be wrong. The germline V gene encodes CDR1 SGHTA and CDR2 FQGNSA. The CDR3 is made up of 13 amino acids. The CDR3 loop reads CASSYGTVDEQYF. The CDR3 DNA follows: TGTGCCAGCAGCTATGGGACAGTGGACGAGCAGTACTTC.

This clonotype has more than one count but fewer than ten. V is TRBV20-1 and J is TRBJ1-6; 8 nucleotides align to TRBD1. CDR1 and CDR2 from the germline V gene are DFQATT and SNEGSKA (reference sequence). The length of the CDR3 is 17 residues. Trimming removed 1 base from V and 8 bases from J; junction bases left unmatched: 13. The CDR3 loop is CSARVGSRQGLDSPLHF. The CDR3 region has the DNA TGCAGTGCTAGAGTGGGGTCTCGACAGGGGCTAGATTCACCCCTCCACTTT.

In this sample, this clonotype turned up a few times. The chain couples TRBV27 to TRBJ2-7; D is perhaps TRBD1 (6 bases). This CDR3 region has 13 residues. V was shortened by 2 bases and J by 5 bases, with 10 bases between the two germline ends. CDR1 is MNHEY and CDR2 is SMNVEV in the germline V gene (reference sequence). For the CDR3, the DNA is TGTGCCAGCAGTTTAATACAGGGAGACGAGCAGTACTTC. Its translation: CASSLIQGDEQYF.

This clonotype was recorded a few times. The chain recombines TRBV12-3 or TRBV12-4 with TRBJ2-6, with unresolved D. CDR3 length equals 15 residues. V lost 8 bases, J lost 1 base, and 12 bases lay in between. CDR3 coding DNA: TGTGCCAGCGGACGCTCTCGGTCTGGGGCCAACGTCCTGACTTTC. It codes for CASGRSRSGANVLTF.

This clonotype was counted ten times or more. The V gene is TRBV6-6, the J gene TRBJ2-6; D not certain. V lost 6 bases and J 2 bases, leaving 14 bases between the germline ends. Per germline, CDR1 MNHNY and CDR2 SVGAGI (reference sequence). This CDR3 spans 16 amino acids. The CDR3 region is CASSQPWRTGANVLTF. The CDR3 DNA is TGTGCCAGCAGCCAACCCTGGCGAACTGGGGCCAACGTCCTGACTTTC.

This chain connects TRBV6-2 or TRBV6-3 to TRBJ2-4; D gene ambiguous. Trimming stripped 2 bases from V and 8 bases from J, with 13 bases between. Germline CDR1 reads MNHEY; CDR2 reads SVGEGT. The length of the CDR3 is 14 residues. CDR3 nucleotides: TGTGCCAGCAGTTACAGGGCCTGGGGTGACATTCAGTACTTC. It is translated as CASSYRAWGDIQYF.

This rearrangement joins TRBV6-2 or TRBV6-3 to TRBJ2-1, with D possibly matching TRBD1 (6 bases). CDR3 length: 14 amino acids. Germline V gene lookup returns CDR1 MNHEY and CDR2 SVGEGT. The V gene lost 6 bases and the J gene lost 4 bases, with 13 bases spanning the gap. The CDR3 DNA sequence: TGTGCCAGCAGAATCGGACAGCCATACAATGAGCAGTTCTTC. It yields the protein CASRIGQPYNEQFF.

This rearrangement joins TRBV28 to TRBJ2-5, with 9 bases that match TRBD2. The CDR3 sequence is 16 residues long. The V segment lost 7 bases and the J segment 0 bases; nucleotides outside the gene matches: 9. Germline V gene data show CDR1 as MDHEN and CDR2 as SYDVKM. The CDR3 DNA sequence: TGTGCCAGCATTGAAGCGGGGGGATCGTACCAAGAGACCCAGTACTTC. Translated: CASIEAGGSYQETQYF.

The CDR3 coding sequence is TGTGCCAGCAAAAGGTGGCGGGGGGAACAAGAGACCCAGTACTTC. Translation: CASKRWRGEQETQYF. The rearrangement joins TRBV28 to TRBJ2-5; 8 bases align to TRBD2. With V trimmed by 7 bases and J by 2 bases, 9 bases remained unmatched. The CDR3 contains 15 residues. Per the germline V gene, CDR1 is MDHEN and CDR2 is SYDVKM. Variable domain in full (rest from reference TRBV28 and TRBJ2-5): DVKVTQSSRYLVKRTGEKVFLECVQDMDHENMFWYRQDPGLGLRLIYFSYDVKMKEKGDIPEGYSVSREKKERFSLILESASTNQTSMYLCASKRWRGEQETQYFGPGTRLLVL.